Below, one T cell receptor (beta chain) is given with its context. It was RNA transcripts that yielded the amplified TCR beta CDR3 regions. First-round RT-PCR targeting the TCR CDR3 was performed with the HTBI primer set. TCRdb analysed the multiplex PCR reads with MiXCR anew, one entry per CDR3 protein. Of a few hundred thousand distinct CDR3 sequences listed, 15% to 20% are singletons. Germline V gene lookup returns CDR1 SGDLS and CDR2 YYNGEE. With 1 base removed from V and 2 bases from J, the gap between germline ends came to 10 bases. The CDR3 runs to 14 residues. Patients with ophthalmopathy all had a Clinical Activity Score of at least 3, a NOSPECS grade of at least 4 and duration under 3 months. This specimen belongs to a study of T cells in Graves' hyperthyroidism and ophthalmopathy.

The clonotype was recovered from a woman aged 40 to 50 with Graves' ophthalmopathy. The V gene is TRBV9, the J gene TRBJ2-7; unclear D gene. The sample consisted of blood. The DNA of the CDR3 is TGTGCCAGCAGCGTACAGGCAGCGACCTACGAGCAGTACTTC. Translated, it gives CASSVQAATYEQYF.